This is a list of T cell receptor beta chains from one sample in a study of blood T cell repertoires in COVID-19. Sequencing was performed with immunoSEQ multiplex PCR; in TCRdb, only in-frame clones are kept and a portion is missing. Of about 310,000 clones listed, around 90% are singletons. The sample taken for sequencing was PBMCs or T cells enriched from blood (not recorded which). The receptors were sampled from a man aged 55 to 69 who had recovered from COVID-19. Each CDR3 is given with its conserved first and last residue. A D gene is named only where the DNA matches it firmly. Some rows mark clone size as missing; the rest say once, few, many or name a class of expanded clone.

d_call j_call v_call clone_size cdr3_nt cdr3_aa
. TRBJ1-3 TRBV4-3 . TGCGCCAGCAGCCCCGACCAGGGTTATTCTGGAAACACCATATATTTT CASSPDQGYSGNTIYF
. TRBJ2-5 TRBV5-1 . TGCGCCAGCCGCCCGGGTTCGGGGGAGACCCAGTACTTC CASRPGSGETQYF
TRBD2 TRBJ2-1 TRBV20-1 . TGCAGTGCTAGTCGGGCCGGGACTAGTTACCATGAGCAGTTCTTC CSASRAGTSYHEQFF
TRBD2 TRBJ2-1 TRBV28 . TGTGCCAGCATAGGCGGGAGGGAAGAATATAGCTCCTACAATGAGCAGTTCTTC CASIGGREEYSSYNEQFF
TRBD2 TRBJ2-1 TRBV6-1 . TGTGCCATCTCGGGGGGGTCCTCCTACAATGAGCAGTTCTTC CAISGGSSYNEQFF
TRBD2 TRBJ2-1 TRBV18 . TGTGCCAGCTCACCTGGGACTAGCGGGACGTACAATGAGCAGTTCTTC CASSPGTSGTYNEQFF
TRBD2 TRBJ2-7 TRBV14 . TGTGCCAGCAGTTCCGGGGGTACCGGGAGGGCCTACGAGCAGTACTTC CASSSGGTGRAYEQYF
. TRBJ2-2 TRBV19 . TGTGCCAGTATGGGCGTTGAGACCCCCCGGGGCGGGGAGCTGTTTTTT CASMGVETPRGGELFF
. TRBJ1-4 TRBV18 once TGTGCCAGCTCCCTATCTAAAGGAGCTAATGAAAAACTGTTTTTT CASSLSKGANEKLFF
TRBD2 TRBJ2-3 TRBV28 . TGTGCCAGCCGTGCCACGGGAGGTATAGATACGCAGTATTTT CASRATGGIDTQYF
TRBD1 TRBJ1-5 TRBV24-1 few TGTGCCACCAGTGATGGAACAGGGGGCCTAAATCAGCCCCAGCATTTT CATSDGTGGLNQPQHF
TRBD1 TRBJ1-1 TRBV18 . TGTGCCAGCTCGCAAACGACAGGGGCCAGCAACACTGAAGCTTTCTTT CASSQTTGASNTEAFF
TRBD1 TRBJ1-2 TRBV25-1 . TGTGCCAGATCCAACCGGGACAGGGTCTATGGCTACACCTTC CARSNRDRVYGYTF
TRBD2 TRBJ2-1 TRBV11-2 once TGTGCCAGCAGCTTTTTCTCGGGAGGTGAGGTTGAGCAGTTCTTC CASSFFSGGEVEQFF
. TRBJ1-4 TRBV11-2 once TGTGCCAGCAGCTTATCCTTCGGTGGGGGGACGGTAATGGAAAAACTGTTTTTT CASSLSFGGGTVMEKLFF
TRBD2 TRBJ2-7 TRBV3-1/TRBV3-2 . TGTGCCAGCAGCCTCGGCGGACTAGCGGGTGGTGAGCAGTACTTC CASSLGGLAGGEQYF
. TRBJ1-5 TRBV28 . TGTGCCAGCAGACCGGGTCTTAACCAGCCCCAGCATTTT CASRPGLNQPQHF
TRBD1 TRBJ1-1 TRBV28 . TGTGCCAGCATTAGGACAGGAGTTAACACTGAAGCTTTCTTT CASIRTGVNTEAFF
. TRBJ1-5 TRBV10-3 . TGTGCCATCAGTGAGTCGGGGGGTTTCAATCAGCCCCAGCATTTT CAISESGGFNQPQHF
. TRBJ1-1 TRBV2 . TGTGCCAGCACCCCGAGGCTGAACACTGAAGCTTTCTTT CASTPRLNTEAFF
. TRBJ2-2 TRBV6-5 . TGTGCCAGCAGTTACTTCCAGACTAACACCGGGGAGCTGTTTTTT CASSYFQTNTGELFF
. TRBJ2-7 TRBV11-2 . TGTGCCAGCACACTCTCCTACGAGCAGTACTTC CASTLSYEQYF
. TRBJ2-2 TRBV16 . TGTGCCAGCAGCCAATTACAGATCACCGGGAAGCTGTTTTTT CASSQLQITGKLFF
TRBD2 TRBJ2-3 TRBV29-1 once TGCAGCGTTCTAGGCCCTAGCGGCACTAGCACAGATACGCAGTATTTT CSVLGPSGTSTDTQYF
. TRBJ1-1 TRBV15 . TGTGCCACCAGCCGGGCGGGGGCTGGGGACACTGAAGCTTTCTTT CATSRAGAGDTEAFF
. TRBJ2-1 TRBV7-9 . TGTGCCAGCAGCCCCGTCAGGGCGGCCTACAATGAGCAGTTCTTC CASSPVRAAYNEQFF
TRBD2 TRBJ2-1 TRBV11-3 . TGTGCCAGCAGCTTATTGGCGGGAGGGTCCTACAATGAGCAGTTCTTC CASSLLAGGSYNEQFF
. TRBJ1-2 TRBV3-1/TRBV3-2 . TGTGCCAGCTCCGGAGATAACTATGGCTACACCTTC CASSGDNYGYTF
TRBD1 TRBJ1-5 TRBV3-1/TRBV3-2 . TGTGCCAGCAGCCAAGGCACAGGGGGCGTACAAGTCCAGCCCCAGCATTTT CASSQGTGGVQVQPQHF
TRBD1 TRBJ1-4 TRBV28 . TGTGCCAGCAGTTTATCGGGACAGAAGAATGAAAAACTGTTTTTT CASSLSGQKNEKLFF
. TRBJ1-4 TRBV28 once TGTGCCAGCAGTATCAGGGCGGAAAAACTGTTTTTT CASSIRAEKLFF
. TRBJ2-1 TRBV7-9 . TGTGCCAGCAGAGAGTCTAGCCAATACAATGAGCAGTTCTTC CASRESSQYNEQFF
. TRBJ2-7 TRBV6-2/TRBV6-3 . TGTGCCAGCAGTCTCCCCTCGACAGGCCGCTACGAGCAGTACTTC CASSLPSTGRYEQYF
. TRBJ1-4 TRBV7-8 . TGTGCCAGCAGCTTTGGGCTGAATGAAAAACTGTTTTTT CASSFGLNEKLFF
TRBD1 TRBJ1-6 TRBV25-1 . TGTGCCAGCAAAGACAGGGAGTCCTATAATTCACCCCTCCACTTT CASKDRESYNSPLHF
TRBD1 TRBJ1-2 TRBV2 . TGTGCCAGCCAACCGACAGGGGTGATCACCTTC CASQPTGVITF
. TRBJ1-1 TRBV5-1 . TGCGCCAGCAGCCCGGACGGGGACACTGAAGCTTTCTTT CASSPDGDTEAFF
TRBD1 TRBJ1-2 TRBV5-5 . TGTGCCAGCAGCTTAGAGGGGACAGTTAACTATGGCTACACCTTC CASSLEGTVNYGYTF
. TRBJ2-2 TRBV12-3/TRBV12-4 . TGTGCCAGCACGGAGGACACCGGGGAGCTGTTTTTT CASTEDTGELFF
TRBD2 TRBJ2-1 TRBV6-5 . TGTGCCAGCAGGTCTAGCGGGATCCTTCAGAATGAGCAGTTCTTC CASRSSGILQNEQFF
TRBD1 TRBJ1-3 TRBV5-1 . TGCGCCAGCAGCTTGCACCTACAGGGGGCACTCATCTCTGGAAACACCATATATTTT CASSLHLQGALISGNTIYF
TRBD2 TRBJ2-5 TRBV23-1 . TGCGCCAGCAGATTGGGACTAGGAGAGACCCAGTACTTC CASRLGLGETQYF
TRBD2 TRBJ2-7 TRBV6-5 . TGTGCCAGCAGTTACGTAGCGGGAGGGCCCTACGAGCAGTACTTC CASSYVAGGPYEQYF
. TRBJ1-5 TRBV28 many TGTGCCAGCTGCTTAACCCGCAGGGGTAGCAATCAGCCCCAGCATTTT CASCLTRRGSNQPQHF
TRBD2 TRBJ2-7 TRBV7-3 once TGTGCCAGCAGCTTAACGTCTAGCGGCGAATACGAGCAGTACTTC CASSLTSSGEYEQYF
. TRBJ2-2 TRBV24-1 . TGTGCCACCAGTGACCCCGGACACACGAACACCGGGGAGCTGTTTTTT CATSDPGHTNTGELFF
. TRBJ2-2 TRBV6-5 . TGTGCCAGCAGTTACCAGACCGGGGAGCTGTTTTTT CASSYQTGELFF
TRBD1 TRBJ1-4 TRBV6-5 . TGTGCCAGCAGACATGGACAGGGGGCGGTTGAAAAACTGTTTTTT CASRHGQGAVEKLFF
. TRBJ1-2 TRBV28 . TGTGCCAGCACCCTTATGAGGGCTTATGGCTACACCTTC CASTLMRAYGYTF